The 18 T cell receptor beta chains in this list originate from one sample, sequenced in a study of T cells after posttransplantation cyclophosphamide. Assay used: immunoSEQ multiplex PCR; TCRdb lists only in-frame clones, some missing. The top ten clones hold around 0.1% of a sample with about 32,000 clones, roughly 90% of them seen once. Cells defined as naive were viable CD3+CD4+ or CD3+CD8+ and CCR7+CD45RA+CD45RO-CD95-CD27+CD28+. Sequencing was performed on naive CD4+ T cells sorted from blood. The receptor source for this set is a man younger than 45 in good health and a related stem cell transplant donor.

This clone was detected only a few times. The CDR3 nucleotides are TGTGCCAGCAGTTACGGCAAGGGGGTTCAGCCCCAGCATTTT. It yields the protein CASSYGKGVQPQHF. The chain couples TRBV6-5 to TRBJ1-5, with TRBD1 as a possible D gene (6 bases). The CDR3 runs 14 residues. With 2 bases removed from V and 6 bases from J, the gap between germline ends came to 11 bases. Per germline, CDR1 MNHEY and CDR2 SVGAGI.

V usage is TRBV5-1 and J usage is TRBJ2-6; possibly TRBD1 for D (6 bases). V was pared by 0 bases and J by 6 bases, with 16 bases between. CDR1 is SGHRS, CDR2 YFSETQ, per germline. The CDR3 contains 17 residues. As DNA, the CDR3 is TGCGCCAGCAGCTTGGCCCATGGGGGCTCGGCGGCCAACGTCCTGACTTTC. It codes for CASSLAHGGSAANVLTF.

DNA for the CDR3: TGTGCCAGTAGTTTTCAGGGGGATCAGCCCCAGCATTTT. Translated, it gives CASSFQGDQPQHF. The chain has TRBV19 and TRBJ1-5; 7 nucleotides agree with TRBD1. This CDR3 has 13 amino acids. Looked up from germline, CDR1 is LNHDA and CDR2 is SQIVND (reference sequence). V trimming: 5 bases; J trimming: 5 bases; junction bases outside the gene matches: 3.

The chain links TRBV5-1 to TRBJ2-3; 11 positions agree with TRBD1. The CDR3 consists of 16 residues. The germline V gene encodes CDR1 SGHRS and CDR2 YFSETQ. V was clipped by 2 bases and J by 5 bases; unmatched bases: 7. The CDR3 nucleotides are TGCGCCAGCAGCTTTTTGGGACAGGGGGAGGAAGATACGCAGTATTTT. Its protein is CASSFLGQGEEDTQYF.

The genes are TRBV11-2 and TRBJ2-7; TRBD2 is a possible D gene (5 bases). The V and J ends lost 1 base and 1 base respectively, with 14 bases between them. This CDR3 contains 16 residues. Germline CDR1 SGHAT, CDR2 FQNNGV. CDR3 nucleotides: TGTGCCAGCAGCTTAGCAAACGGGATCGTTTCCTACGAGCAGTACTTC. Translation gives CASSLANGIVSYEQYF.

The chain links TRBV27 to TRBJ2-2; 7 nucleotides line up with TRBD1. The CDR3 spans 14 residues. J gave up 4 bases and V 6 bases, and 5 bases lay outside the gene matches. Per the germline V gene, CDR1 is MNHEY and CDR2 is SMNVEV (reference sequence). CDR3 nucleotide sequence: TGTGCCAGCAGAGGACAGGTTTTCACCGGGGAGCTGTTTTTT. This codes for CASRGQVFTGELFF.

As for this clone: One end of the junction varies from germline; a read error may be responsible. The sample carries other DNA sequences with the same CDR3. The V and J genes are TRBV28 and TRBJ1-6, with D perhaps TRBD1 (6 bases). The germline V gene encodes CDR1 MDHEN and CDR2 SYDVKM. The CDR3 length is 15 residues. The CDR3: CASSLDRTYNSPLHF. The CDR3 region has the DNA TGTGCCAGCAGCCTCGACAGGACCTATAATTCACCCCTTCACTTT. Looking up the rest from reference TRBV28 and TRBJ1-6 gives the full variable domain: DVKVTQSSRYLVKRTGEKVFLECVQDMDHENMFWYRQDPGLGLRLIYFSYDVKMKEKGDIPEGYSVSREKKERFSLILESASTNQTSMYLCASSLDRTYNSPLHFGNGTRLTVT.

The rearrangement joins TRBV2 to TRBJ1-1; D gene unclear. From germline, CDR1 is SNHLY and CDR2 FYNNEI. The CDR3 is 14 amino acids. Trimming took off 3 bases at V and 4 bases at J, with 12 bases between the two ends. Written as DNA, the CDR3 is TGTGCCAGCAGTGACCTTCCCCGGGGCACTGAAGCTTTCTTT. It yields the protein CASSDLPRGTEAFF.

The V call is TRBV5-1, the J call TRBJ2-7; TRBD1 is a possible D gene (6 bases). Per germline, CDR1 SGHRS and CDR2 YFSETQ. This CDR3 is 14 amino acids long. V was shortened by 4 bases and J by 6 bases, with 17 bases between the two germline ends. As DNA, the CDR3 is TGCGCCAGCAGCCAATCGACAGGCCCGAGCGAGCAGTACTTC. The encoded protein is CASSQSTGPSEQYF.

This chain uses TRBV28 with TRBJ1-2; 7 bases are a match to TRBD1. The CDR3 is 15 residues long. The germline V gene has CDR1 MDHEN and CDR2 SYDVKM. Trimming at V came to 5 bases and at J to 0 bases, leaving 6 bases not matched to a gene. The CDR3: CASSAQTGANYGYTF. The CDR3 coding sequence is TGTGCCAGCAGTGCACAAACAGGGGCTAACTATGGCTACACCTTC.

This clone was counted a single time. V usage is TRBV9 and J usage is TRBJ2-3; the match to TRBD2 covers 8 bases. The CDR3 is 15 residues long. V was pared by 4 bases and J by 0 bases, with 4 bases of the junction left unmatched. Germline CDR1 and CDR2: SGDLS and YYNGEE. The chain's CDR3 is CASSLERGSTDTQYF. In nucleotides, the CDR3 is TGTGCCAGCAGCCTCGAGCGGGGGAGCACAGATACGCAGTATTTT. Using reference TRBV9 and TRBJ2-3 for the parts outside the CDR3, the full variable domain is DSGVTQTPKHLITATGQRVTLRCSPRSGDLSVYWYQQSLDQGLQFLIQYYNGEERAKGNILERFSAQQFPDLHSELNLSSLELGDSALYFCASSLERGSTDTQYFGPGTRLTVL.

V and J are TRBV28 and TRBJ1-1; D is unresolved. Germline CDR1 MDHEN, CDR2 SYDVKM. V was cut by 2 bases and J by 10 bases, with 14 bases left in between. The CDR3 totals 13 residues. The CDR3 region has the DNA TGTGCCAGCAGTTTAGGTTCTCAGGTAGTAGCTTTCTTT. This codes for CASSLGSQVVAFF.

This chain uses TRBV5-1 with TRBJ1-1; D possibly corresponds to TRBD1 (6 bases). Germline values: CDR1 SGHRS, CDR2 YFSETQ. The CDR3 totals 16 residues. The germline V and J ends were trimmed by 2 bases and 5 bases, with 19 bases remaining between them. The CDR3 region has the DNA TGCGCCAGCAGCTTTTGGTCGGGGGGCGGTGGAACTGAAGCTTTCTTT. Its translation is CASSFWSGGGGTEAFF.

The chain employs TRBV11-2 and TRBJ2-7; a weak D match, TRBD1 (6 bases). The CDR3 contains 14 residues. CDR1 is SGHAT and CDR2 is FQNNGV in the germline V gene. Trimming stripped 1 base from V and 1 base from J, with 8 bases between. The CDR3 DNA sequence: TGTGCCAGCAGCTTAGGGACAGTGTCCTACGAGCAGTACTTC. Translating it yields CASSLGTVSYEQYF.

J is TRBJ1-1 and V is TRBV2; 9 bases align to TRBD1. V shed 6 bases, J shed 0 bases, and the junction held 5 bases outside the gene matches. Germline values: CDR1 SNHLY, CDR2 FYNNEI. CDR3 length: 15 amino acids. CDR3 sequence reads: CASRGGQGMNTEAFF. CDR3 nucleotides: TGTGCCAGCAGGGGAGGACAGGGGATGAACACTGAAGCTTTCTTT.

The chain links TRBV7-9 to TRBJ1-2; TRBD1 agrees at 11 bases. Germline V gene data show CDR1 as SEHNR and CDR2 as FQNEAQ (reference sequence). After removal of 1 base from V and 7 bases from J, the junction contained 8 bases not matched to a gene. The CDR3 is made up of 16 amino acids. CDR3 DNA: TGTGCCAGCAGCTTAGTAGGGAGGACAGGGGGCACTGGCTACACCTTC. Translating it yields CASSLVGRTGGTGYTF.

This chain joins TRBV7-2 and TRBJ2-7, with D possibly matching TRBD2 (6 bases). This CDR3 spans 14 amino acids. Trimming cost V 1 base and J 2 bases, with 9 bases left between them. Per the germline V gene, CDR1 is SGHTA and CDR2 is FQGNSA. The CDR3 nucleotides read TGTGCCAGCAGCTTAGACCCGGGGGCCTACGAGCAGTACTTC. Protein sequence: CASSLDPGAYEQYF. The full variable domain, rest sourced from reference TRBV7-2 and TRBJ2-7, is GAGVSQSPSNKVTEKGKDVELRCDPISGHTALYWYRQSLGQGLEFLIYFQGNSAPDKSGLPSDRFSAERTGGSVSTLTIQRTQQEDSAVYLCASSLDPGAYEQYFGPGTRLTVT.

The chain combines TRBV6-1 with TRBJ2-5; TRBD1 might be the D (5 bases). Between the trimmed V and J ends, which lost 4 bases and 3 bases, there was a span of 18 bases. This CDR3 is built from 16 residues. From germline, CDR1 is MNHNS and CDR2 SASEGT. As DNA, the CDR3 is TGTGCCAGCAGTGTCAGGGTCCCGTCGGGTGAAGAGACCCAGTACTTC. Its translation is CASSVRVPSGEETQYF.